One and the same sample provided the 29 T cell receptor beta chains below, sequenced in a study of blood T cells in healthy people across ages. Then a second PCR, running about 7 to 11 cycles, was carried out with a sample-barcoded 5' primer and a J-beta primer mix. TCRdb independently ran MiXCR on the 5' RACE reads; one entry per CDR3 protein. The repertoire has 1.8 million or so distinct CDR3 sequences, 39% of them found once; the top ten carry approximately 22%. Sequencing was carried out using blood. Receptor source: a human donor in good health.

This clonotype was counted a few times. CDR3 nucleotide sequence: TGTGCCAGCAGTGAATATTTCGGGACAAACGACTACGAGCAGTACTTC. Encoded protein: CASSEYFGTNDYEQYF. This sequence joins TRBV25-1 and TRBJ2-7; D possibly corresponds to TRBD1 (6 bases). Germline V CDR1 and CDR2: MGHDK, SYGVNS. CDR3 length: 16 amino acids. Trimming left V 0 bases short and J 3 bases short, with 15 bases between.

This clonotype was counted a few times. The V and J genes are TRBV20-1 and TRBJ2-7, with 11 positions matching TRBD2. Trimming removed 6 bases from V and 2 bases from J; junction bases left unmatched: 9. CDR3 length equals 15 residues. Germline CDR1 is DFQATT and CDR2 is SNEGSKA (reference sequence). The CDR3: CSAPQLAGVAYEQYF. Written as DNA, the CDR3 is TGCAGTGCGCCTCAACTAGCGGGGGTAGCCTACGAGCAGTACTTC.

The CDR3 sequence is CSAREPGNPYEQYF. DNA of the CDR3: TGCAGTGCTAGAGAACCGGGCAACCCCTACGAGCAGTACTTC. The V call is TRBV20-1, the J call TRBJ2-7, with D hard to call. The CDR3 has 14 amino acids. V was cut by 0 bases and J by 2 bases, with 11 bases left in between. Germline CDR1 is DFQATT and CDR2 is SNEGSKA (reference sequence).

The chain uses TRBV2 and TRBJ2-1; 10 bases fit TRBD2. V was pared by 5 bases and J by 9 bases, with 7 bases of the junction left unmatched. Germline CDR1 is SNHLY and CDR2 is FYNNEI. There are 14 residues in the CDR3. The CDR3 loop is CASSFSGGTVEQFF. CDR3 nucleotide sequence: TGTGCCAGCAGTTTTAGCGGGGGGACGGTTGAGCAGTTCTTC.

The sample holds a few counts of this clonotype. This chain links TRBV7-9 with TRBJ2-3; D uncertain. V was pared by 2 bases and J by 0 bases, with 6 bases between. The germline CDR1 and CDR2 sequences are SEHNR and FQNEAQ (reference sequence). CDR3 length equals 14 residues. CDR3 amino acids: CASSLHASTDTQYF. CDR3 sequence (DNA): TGTGCCAGCAGCTTACATGCTAGCACAGATACGCAGTATTTT.

About this clonotype: A read error may produce the germline difference seen at one junction end. J is TRBJ2-1 and V is TRBV7-8; the match to TRBD2 covers 11 bases. Germline V gives CDR1 SGHVS, CDR2 FQNEAQ. The CDR3 length is 15 residues. In DNA form, the CDR3 reads TGTGCCTGCAGCTTCGGGACTAGCGGTTACAATGAGCAGTTCTTC. Amino acid sequence: CACSFGTSGYNEQFF.

This clonotype was seen just once. The DNA of the CDR3 is TGTGCCAGCAGCTTACGAAGAGCGGCCTACGAGCAGTACTTC. Its translation is CASSLRRAAYEQYF. The chain uses TRBV7-2 and TRBJ2-7, with a tentative D call TRBD2 (5 bases). Trimming shortened V by 2 bases and J by 2 bases, and 10 bases separated the two germline ends. CDR1 is SGHTA, CDR2 FQGNSA, per germline. The CDR3 consists of 14 residues.

This clonotype occurred a few times. The chain carries TRBV7-9 and TRBJ2-3; D gene uncertain. CDR3 length: 13 amino acids. Germline V gene sequence: CDR1 SEHNR, CDR2 FQNEAQ (reference sequence). V was pared by 5 bases and J by 2 bases, with 8 bases between. CDR3 DNA sequence: TGTGCCAGCAGCGAACAACCCACAGATACGCAGTATTTT. Its translation is CASSEQPTDTQYF.

This clonotype was seen a single time. Compared with germline, one end of the junction differs, possibly owing to a read error. This sequence joins TRBV12-3 or TRBV12-4 and TRBJ2-1; 7 nucleotides agree with TRBD2. This CDR3 region has 15 residues. The CDR3 region has the DNA TGTGCCAGCAGTTTGGGGGGGACGCTATACAGTGAGCAGTTCTTC. Translated, it gives CASSLGGTLYSEQFF.

The chain recombines TRBV6-1 with TRBJ2-1; D may match TRBD1 or TRBD2 (5 bases each). The CDR3 extends over 10 amino acids. Germline lookup yields CDR1 MNHNS and CDR2 SASEGT. V lost 7 bases and J lost 10, with 8 bases in between. In DNA, the CDR3 is TGTGCCAGCATGAGGGGCGAGCAGTTCTTC. It encodes CASMRGEQFF.

This clonotype occurred a few times. The rearrangement links TRBV5-6 to TRBJ1-6, with D possibly matching TRBD1 (5 bases). Deletions cut 0 bases from V and 10 bases from J, with 14 bases between. The length of the CDR3 is 15 residues. Germline CDR1 and CDR2: SGHDT and YYEEEE. As DNA, the CDR3 is TGTGCCAGCAGCTTGGGGGGCACCGGCCGGTCACCCCTCCACTTT. Amino acid sequence: CASSLGGTGRSPLHF.

The J gene is TRBJ1-5, the V gene TRBV11-3; the D gene is possibly TRBD1 (5 bases). The V end was cut by 2 bases, the J end by 2 bases, with 25 bases between. Germline-derived CDR1 and CDR2 are SGHNT and YENEEA. The CDR3 has 20 residues. CDR3 amino acids: CASSLKLGLRRGRGNQPQHF. The CDR3 coding sequence is TGTGCCAGCAGCTTAAAGTTGGGTCTGAGGAGGGGAAGGGGCAATCAGCCCCAGCATTTT.

The rearrangement joins TRBV12-3 or TRBV12-4 to TRBJ1-1; 10 bases are a match to TRBD1. Trimming took 6 bases from V and 4 from J; bases not matched to a gene: 5. The CDR3 totals 14 residues. CDR3 coding DNA: TGTGCCAGCAGGGGACAGGGGCAGGGCACTGAAGCTTTCTTT. Translating gives CASRGQGQGTEAFF.

This clonotype was seen a few times. This chain joins TRBV29-1 and TRBJ1-2; 9 bases are a match to TRBD1. There are 13 residues in the CDR3. The trim removed 5 bases at V and 7 bases at J, leaving 8 bases unmatched. Per germline, CDR1 SQVTM and CDR2 ANQGSEA. The CDR3 sequence: CSVSETGGIGYTF. The CDR3 DNA is TGCAGCGTTTCCGAGACAGGGGGTATTGGCTACACCTTC.

The rearrangement links TRBV10-3 to TRBJ2-5; TRBD2 aligns across 9 bases. Trimming at V came to 9 bases and at J to 2 bases, leaving 4 bases not matched to a gene. Germline CDR1 and CDR2: ENHRY and SYGVKD. The CDR3 loop spans 13 amino acids. The CDR3 bases are TGTGCCATGGCGGGGGGGGTACAAGAGACCCAGTACTTC. Translation: CAMAGGVQETQYF.

This clonotype has a handful of counts. The chain uses TRBV5-5 and TRBJ2-5, with 10 bases lining up with TRBD1. Per germline, CDR1 SGHKS and CDR2 YYEKEE (reference sequence). This CDR3 comprises 16 residues. V gave up 5 bases and J gave up 4 bases; unmatched junction bases: 11. CDR3 nucleotide sequence: TGTGCCAGCAGTTTCTCTCCGGGACAGGGGTCAGAGACCCAGTACTTC. Amino acid sequence: CASSFSPGQGSETQYF.

A remark on this clonotype: Its ends do not fully match the called genes, so a read error is possible. The CDR3 DNA reads TGTGCCTGCAGTTACTTGGCGGCCAACACAGATACGCAGTATTTT. Its protein is CACSYLAANTDTQYF. The gene calls are TRBV6-5 and TRBJ2-3; no clear D gene. This CDR3 has 15 residues. Germline lookup yields CDR1 MNHEY and CDR2 SVGAGI.

This clonotype was seen only a few times. This chain links TRBV5-1 with TRBJ2-4, with D unresolved. With the DNA end fitting TRBJ2-7 better, the J assignment may be wrong. The CDR3 loop spans 13 amino acids. CDR1 is SGHRS and CDR2 is YFSETQ in the germline V gene. The CDR3 coding sequence is TGCGCCAGCAGCGTTGGAATTACCTACGAGCAGTACTTC. It encodes CASSVGITYEQYF.

The chain uses TRBV21-1 and TRBJ2-7; the tabulated D call, TRBD1, remains unverified against the DNA. TRBV21-1 is noted as a pseudogene. The CDR3 covers 18 residues. CDR3 bases: TGTGCCAGCAGCAAGATTCCGGGACAGGCAGTTGGGCCCTACGAGCAGTACTTC. Its protein product is CASSKIPGQAVGPYEQYF.

The chain uses TRBV29-1 and TRBJ2-5, with D uncertain. V was trimmed by 0 bases and J by 5 bases, leaving 10 bases between them. The CDR3 totals 13 residues. Germline CDR1 reads SQVTM; CDR2 reads ANQGSEA. This CDR3 reads CSVEDLYRETQYF. The CDR3 DNA reads TGCAGCGTTGAAGATCTTTACCGGGAGACCCAGTACTTC. The variable domain in full, with the rest retrieved from reference TRBV29-1 and TRBJ2-5, is SAVISQKPSRDICQRGTSLTIQCQVDSQVTMMFWYRQQPGQSLTLIATANQGSEATYESGFVIDKFPISRPNLTFSTLTVSNMSPEDSSIYLCSVEDLYRETQYFGPGTRLLVL.

At least ten counts were recorded for this clonotype. V and J are TRBV6-6 and TRBJ2-4, with a possible D match to TRBD1 (6 bases). The germline V gene has CDR1 MNHNY and CDR2 SVGAGI (reference sequence). CDR3 size: 16 residues. V lost 5 bases, J lost 1 base, and 15 bases lay in between. The CDR3 loop is CASSATGPRAKNIQYF. CDR3 DNA: TGTGCCAGCAGTGCAACAGGGCCGAGGGCCAAAAACATTCAGTACTTC.

This rearrangement joins TRBV7-2 to TRBJ2-3, with 10 bases that match TRBD2. Germline V lookup: CDR1 SGHTA, CDR2 FQGNSA. The V and J ends lost 5 bases and 1 base, in that order; junction bases with no gene match: 15. The CDR3 is 19 amino acids. The chain's CDR3 is CASSALGAPSGGRTDTQYF. In DNA form, the CDR3 reads TGTGCCAGCAGCGCCCTTGGGGCTCCTAGCGGGGGTCGCACAGATACGCAGTATTTT.

This chain links TRBV5-1 with TRBJ1-2; D ambiguous. The CDR3 extends over 15 amino acids. Germline V gene lookup returns CDR1 SGHRS and CDR2 YFSETQ. Trimming left V 0 bases short and J 7 bases short, with 16 bases between. For the CDR3, the DNA is TGCGCCAGCAGCTTGGCCGTGGGAGGATGCGGTGGCTACACCTTC. Amino acid sequence: CASSLAVGGCGGYTF.

The chain carries TRBV5-1 and TRBJ1-5; a weak D match, TRBD1 (5 bases). The germline V gene has CDR1 SGHRS and CDR2 YFSETQ. Trimming took off 0 bases at V and 2 bases at J, with 9 bases between the two ends. This CDR3 has 15 residues. This CDR3 reads CASSLDEGRNQPQHF. Here the CDR3 DNA reads TGCGCCAGCAGCTTGGATGAGGGGCGCAATCAGCCCCAGCATTTT.

Note on this clonotype: At one of its ends the junction is not consistent with the germline gene, which may arise from a read error. This chain joins TRBV29-1 and TRBJ1-1; D remains unclear. The germline gives CDR1 SQVTM, CDR2 ANQGSEA. The CDR3 runs 12 residues. The CDR3 sequence: CSVVPGNTETFF. The CDR3 DNA reads TGCAGCGTTGTACCTGGTAACACTGAAACTTTCTTT.

The rearrangement uses TRBV20-1 and TRBJ1-2; TRBD1 matches 7 bases. The CDR3 extends over 15 amino acids. The trim removed 5 bases at V and 4 bases at J, leaving 13 bases unmatched. In germline, CDR1 is DFQATT, CDR2 SNEGSKA (reference sequence). Written as DNA, the CDR3 is TGCAGTGCTCTACCTCCCATTCGGGACAGCTATGGCTACACCTTC. Residues: CSALPPIRDSYGYTF.

The chain carries TRBV2 and TRBJ1-2, with 8 positions matching TRBD1. Germline CDR1 is SNHLY and CDR2 is FYNNEI. This CDR3 region has 13 residues. Trimming cost V 6 bases and J 8 bases; bases outside gene matches: 8. CDR3 sequence reads: CASSWTDRGGYTF. CDR3 nucleotide sequence: TGTGCCAGCAGCTGGACAGACAGGGGAGGCTACACCTTC.

This clonotype was observed a single time. This chain joins TRBV25-1 and TRBJ2-5; no firm D call. Germline CDR1 is MGHDK and CDR2 is SYGVNS. V dropped 4 bases and J dropped 2 bases, with 8 bases sitting between them. This CDR3 is built from 13 residues. CDR3: CASSGMPQETQYF. The CDR3, as DNA: TGTGCCAGCAGTGGCATGCCGCAAGAGACCCAGTACTTC.

The V gene is TRBV3-1, the J gene TRBJ2-3; TRBD1 aligns across 8 bases. CDR3 size: 16 residues. V gave up 1 base and J gave up 0 bases; unmatched junction bases: 3. Germline CDR1 LGHDT, CDR2 YNNKEL (reference sequence). CDR3 sequence (DNA): TGTGCCAGCAGCCAAGCCGGGACAGGAAGCACAGATACGCAGTATTTT. As protein: CASSQAGTGSTDTQYF.